These T cell receptor beta chains were read from a single sample in a study of immune heterogeneity within non-small cell lung tumors. TCRdb reanalysed the multiplex PCR reads using MiXCR and keeps one entry per CDR3 protein. Of some 22,000 distinct CDR3 sequences in the sample, under 35% were seen once. The sample consisted of lung tumor tissue. Receptors were obtained from a man aged 40-55 years with non-small cell lung cancer. CDR3s include the opening cysteine and the closing phenylalanine or tryptophan. Part of the rows lack a size; the others show once, few, many or a class for expanded clones.

V	size	J	CDR3
TRBV10-2	NA	TRBJ1-1	CASIGVYEAFF
TRBV24-1	many	TRBJ2-1	CATTDSFHEQFF
TRBV29-1	few	TRBJ1-3	CSVESSGNTIYF
TRBV7-9	few	TRBJ2-7	CASSRDPLYAGAHEQYF
TRBV18	few	TRBJ2-2	CASSWRPNTGELFF
TRBV4-3	NA	TRBJ1-1	CASSQEQGRNTEALF
TRBV27	many	TRBJ2-7	CASRKPKTYEQYF
TRBV20-1	NA	TRBJ1-5	CSASQGAYSNQPQHF
TRBV11-1	medium-sized	TRBJ2-1	CASSSAGPNEQFF
TRBV28	many	TRBJ1-6	CASSSTGSSYNSPLHF
TRBV20-1	many	TRBJ1-3	CSERSKDLLASGNTIYF
TRBV11-3	many	TRBJ2-7	CASSPKAGGPEEQYF
TRBV10-3	many	TRBJ1-2	CAISPGQGLDGYTF
TRBV11-3	NA	TRBJ1-1	CASKNGQNTEAFF
TRBV9	many	TRBJ2-7	CASSPTSGRVYEQYF
TRBV7-9	many	TRBJ1-1	CASSFDWTEAFF
TRBV24-1	many	TRBJ2-5	CATSDSTERGVLSNRETQYF
TRBV11-2	NA	TRBJ1-1	CASSLSKALGAFF
TRBV27	few	TRBJ2-5	CASSPSPSGTRGFQETQYF
TRBV6-1	many	TRBJ1-4	CASSEQHNEKLFF
TRBV6-1	many	TRBJ1-2	CASSEVHSANYGYTF
TRBV5-7	NA	TRBJ2-3	CASSERQGWTDTQYF
TRBV28	many	TRBJ1-2	CASSQGAGNYGYTF
TRBV9	many	TRBJ2-2	CASSPRTSGVGMTGELFF
TRBV18	NA	TRBJ2-2	CASSPGLRGVSGELFF
TRBV27	many	TRBJ2-7	CASRAGYEQYF